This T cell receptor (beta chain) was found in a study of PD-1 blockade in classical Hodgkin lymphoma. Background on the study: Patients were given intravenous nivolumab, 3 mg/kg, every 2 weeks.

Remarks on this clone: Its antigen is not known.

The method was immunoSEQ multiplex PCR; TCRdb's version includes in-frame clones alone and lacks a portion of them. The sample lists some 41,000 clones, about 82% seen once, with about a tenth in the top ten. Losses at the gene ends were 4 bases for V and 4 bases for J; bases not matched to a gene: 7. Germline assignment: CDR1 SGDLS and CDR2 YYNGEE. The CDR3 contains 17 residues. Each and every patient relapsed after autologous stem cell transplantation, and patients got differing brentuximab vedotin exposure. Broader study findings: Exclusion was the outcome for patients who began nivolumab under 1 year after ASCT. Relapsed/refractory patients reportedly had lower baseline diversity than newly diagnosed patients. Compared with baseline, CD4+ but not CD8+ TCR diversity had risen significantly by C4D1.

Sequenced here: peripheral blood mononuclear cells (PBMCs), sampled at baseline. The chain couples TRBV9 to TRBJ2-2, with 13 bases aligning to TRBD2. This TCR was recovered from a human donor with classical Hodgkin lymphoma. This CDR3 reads CASSTPRTSGSTGELFF. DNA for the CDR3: TGTGCCAGCAGCACCCCTCGGACTAGCGGGAGCACCGGGGAGCTGTTTTTT.